A single sample is the source of the 26 T cell receptor beta chains below, sequenced in a study of vaccination and CD4 T cells after COVID-19. Time point given: late sampling 161 to 241 days after vaccination in three convalescent patients. MiXCR was run by TCRdb on the PCR reads, yielding one entry per CDR3 protein. The profile covers more than 35,000 distinct CDR3 sequences, with 36% appearing a single time and 5.8% taken by the ten largest. The sequences come from CD4+ T cells from blood, collected about 7 months after SARS-CoV-2 vaccination. The receptors stem from a human donor who had recovered from COVID-19.

The rearrangement links TRBV6-1 to TRBJ1-2, with a tentative D call TRBD1 (5 bases). V lost 5 bases and J lost 2, with 6 bases in between. This CDR3 contains 12 residues. Germline V CDR1 and CDR2: MNHNS, SASEGT. The CDR3 nucleotides are TGTGCCAGCAGTAGGGACAACTATGGCTACACCTTC. This codes for CASSRDNYGYTF.

V gene TRBV7-9 combines with J gene TRBJ2-7; the D is unclear. The CDR3 has 13 amino acids. Trimming pared 5 bases from V and 4 bases from J, leaving 12 bases between. Germline loops: CDR1 SEHNR, CDR2 FQNEAQ (reference sequence). The CDR3 sequence: CASSHGPEYEQYF. CDR3 bases: TGTGCCAGCAGCCACGGGCCCGAATACGAGCAGTACTTC. Using reference TRBV7-9 and TRBJ2-7 for the parts outside the CDR3, the full variable domain is DTGVSQNPRHKITKRGQNVTFRCDPISEHNRLYWYRQTLGQGPEFLTYFQNEAQLEKSRLLSDRFSAERPKGSFSTLEIQRTEQGDSAMYLCASSHGPEYEQYFGPGTRLTVT.

The chain joins TRBV7-2 to TRBJ2-1; 13 bases map to TRBD2. This CDR3 contains 17 residues. Germline values: CDR1 SGHTA, CDR2 FQGNSA. Losses at the gene ends were 5 bases for V and 9 bases for J; bases not matched to a gene: 13. DNA for the CDR3: TGTGCCAGCAGCCGATTCGCCGGGACTAGCGGGATAGGTGAGCAGTTCTTC. It specifies CASSRFAGTSGIGEQFF.

The chain recombines TRBV5-1 with TRBJ1-2; D perhaps matches TRBD1 (6 bases). Per germline, CDR1 SGHRS and CDR2 YFSETQ. V lost 0 bases and J lost 0, with 9 bases in between. The CDR3 extends over 15 amino acids. The CDR3 loop reads CASSLGGQSNYGYTF. In nucleotides, the CDR3 is TGCGCCAGCAGCTTGGGGGGGCAGTCTAACTATGGCTACACCTTC.

This chain uses TRBV2 with TRBJ2-5; 12 positions agree with TRBD2. The CDR3 is 17 amino acids. Germline V gives CDR1 SNHLY, CDR2 FYNNEI. Unmatched junction bases numbered 10, after V lost 5 bases and J lost 3 bases. CDR3 sequence (DNA): TGTGCCAGCAGTCCCCAGGTGACTAGCGGGAGTGAAGAGACCCAGTACTTC. Amino acids: CASSPQVTSGSEETQYF.

This chain joins TRBV6-5 and TRBJ2-2; D may be TRBD1 (6 bases). The germline CDR1 and CDR2 sequences are MNHEY and SVGAGI. V lost 2 bases and J lost 8, with 15 bases in between. The CDR3 length is 15 residues. The CDR3 reads CASSYGAGDRGELFF. The CDR3, as DNA: TGTGCCAGCAGTTACGGGGCAGGGGATAGAGGGGAGCTGTTTTTT.

This clonotype has a handful of counts. The chain links TRBV7-2 to TRBJ2-5, with 8 bases matching TRBD1. Germline CDR1 SGHTA, CDR2 FQGNSA. The CDR3 runs to 17 residues. V was clipped by 3 bases and J by 2 bases; unmatched bases: 11. In DNA, the CDR3 is TGTGCCAGCAGCTTCTTTAGGACAGGGATTATTCAAGAGACCCAGTACTTC. Residues: CASSFFRTGIIQETQYF.

This clonotype was counted ten times or more. This chain's CDR3 is CATSRGGTGDDYGYTF. The CDR3 DNA follows: TGTGCCACCAGCAGAGGAGGGACAGGGGACGACTATGGCTACACCTTC. The rearrangement joins TRBV15 to TRBJ1-2, with 10 positions matching TRBD1. The CDR3 spans 16 residues. The V segment lost 1 base and the J segment 3 bases; nucleotides outside the gene matches: 5. CDR1 and CDR2 from the germline V gene are LNHNV and YYDKDF (reference sequence). Variable domain in full (rest from reference TRBV15 and TRBJ1-2): DAMVIQNPRYQVTQFGKPVTLSCSQTLNHNVMYWYQQKSSQAPKLLFHYYDKDFNNEADTPDNFQSRRPNTSFCFLDIRSPGLGDTAMYLCATSRGGTGDDYGYTFGSGTRLTVV.

This clonotype was seen only a few times. The chain is built from TRBV28 and TRBJ2-5; D might be TRBD1 or TRBD2, each matching 6 bases. V was cut by 3 bases and J by 5 bases, with 22 bases left in between. This CDR3 spans 17 amino acids. Germline values: CDR1 MDHEN, CDR2 SYDVKM. The CDR3 nucleotides are TGTGCCAGCAGTTTTGGGGGGCGCGGAGTCTATAGCGAGACCCAGTACTTC. Residues: CASSFGGRGVYSETQYF.

In its sample, this clonotype was seen a few times. The chain has TRBV7-2 and TRBJ2-5; the D is unclear. Germline V gene sequence: CDR1 SGHTA, CDR2 FQGNSA. The ends were cut back, 1 base at V and 2 bases at J, with 5 bases in the middle. The CDR3 runs 13 residues. For the CDR3, the DNA is TGTGCCAGCAGCTTAGAACTACAAGAGACCCAGTACTTC. It translates to CASSLELQETQYF.

The rearrangement uses TRBV19 and TRBJ2-3; D remains unclear. Between the trimmed V and J ends, which lost 7 bases and 0 bases, there was a span of 11 bases. Germline V gene sequence: CDR1 LNHDA, CDR2 SQIVND (reference sequence). The CDR3 is 14 amino acids. For the CDR3, the DNA is TGTGCCAGTACCCAGCAGTTTAGCACAGATACGCAGTATTTT. It translates to CASTQQFSTDTQYF.

This clonotype is labeled medium-sized. The chain is built from TRBV27 and TRBJ1-2, with D possibly TRBD1 on 5 matching bases. From germline, CDR1 is MNHEY and CDR2 SMNVEV (reference sequence). Deletions cut 4 bases from V and 8 bases from J, with 20 bases between. The CDR3 extends over 15 amino acids. The CDR3 coding sequence is TGTGCCAGCAGTTCCTCCGCCCAGGGCCGTCGGGGCTACACCTTC. This encodes CASSSSAQGRRGYTF.

The chain couples TRBV6-2 or TRBV6-3 to TRBJ2-1; D gene ambiguous. The V end lost 6 bases, the J end lost 6 bases, and 21 bases lay between the germline ends. CDR1 and CDR2 from the germline V gene are MNHEY and SVGEGT. The CDR3 covers 16 residues. This CDR3 reads CASRTPLWEVGNEQFF. The CDR3 DNA sequence: TGTGCCAGCAGAACCCCCCTATGGGAAGTCGGCAATGAGCAGTTCTTC.

By its share, this clonotype is medium-sized. The chain links TRBV28 to TRBJ1-2; maybe TRBD1 (6 bases). The V gene's germline CDR1 is MDHEN and CDR2 SYDVKM. The CDR3 consists of 13 residues. Between the trimmed V and J ends, which lost 9 bases and 5 bases, there was a span of 16 bases. The CDR3 here is CASLRGPIYGYTF. The CDR3 DNA follows: TGTGCCAGTCTCCGGGGGCCCATTTATGGCTACACCTTC.

This clonotype was detected only once. This CDR3 reads CAWIPMDWEFDGYTF. The DNA of the CDR3 is TGTGCCTGGATTCCCATGGACTGGGAGTTCGATGGCTACACCTTC. The chain carries TRBV30 and TRBJ1-2; no definite D call. This CDR3 has 15 residues. Germline CDR1 reads GTSNPN; CDR2 reads SVGIG (reference sequence). Trimming left V 4 bases short and J 6 bases short, with 21 bases between.

This clonotype was seen more than once but under ten times. This chain connects TRBV7-9 to TRBJ2-7; 10 bases agree with TRBD2. The junction had 6 bases not matched to a gene; V was cut back by 4 bases and J by 3 bases. The germline CDR1 and CDR2 sequences are SEHNR and FQNEAQ (reference sequence). The CDR3 is 15 amino acids. This CDR3 is CASSSGTSVIYEQYF. CDR3 DNA: TGTGCCAGCAGCTCGGGGACTAGCGTAATCTACGAGCAGTACTTC.

This chain uses TRBV28 with TRBJ1-1; no definite D call. Trimming cost V 5 bases and J 4 bases, with 14 bases left between them. This CDR3 contains 14 residues. Per germline, CDR1 MDHEN and CDR2 SYDVKM. This chain's CDR3 is CASSPPGMATEAFF. The CDR3 DNA is TGTGCCAGCAGTCCCCCCGGGATGGCCACTGAAGCTTTCTTT.

This clonotype was detected only a few times. The CDR3 DNA reads TGTGCCAGCAGCTTAGCCGGGTCTCGCAATCAGCCCCAGCATTTT. It specifies CASSLAGSRNQPQHF. The chain links TRBV7-2 to TRBJ1-5; D call uncertain. V shed 0 bases and J shed 2 bases, with 8 bases lying between them. Germline-derived CDR1 and CDR2 are SGHTA and FQGNSA. This CDR3 region has 15 residues.

The V and J genes are TRBV29-1 and TRBJ2-5; 9 nucleotides line up with TRBD2. V gave up 6 bases and J gave up 5 bases; unmatched junction bases: 7. Germline values: CDR1 SQVTM, CDR2 ANQGSEA. CDR3 size: 13 residues. Here the CDR3 reads CSVRIAGVETQYF. The CDR3 bases are TGCAGCGTAAGAATAGCGGGAGTCGAGACCCAGTACTTC.

The CDR3 bases are TGCAGTGCTGGGTCCCTAGCGGGAGGGTATGAGCAGTTCTTC. This translates into CSAGSLAGGYEQFF. The chain recombines TRBV20-1 with TRBJ2-1, with 12 bases that match TRBD2. Germline CDR1 DFQATT, CDR2 SNEGSKA (reference sequence). The CDR3 covers 14 residues. V lost 5 bases to trimming and J lost 8 bases; unmatched junction nucleotides: 7.

The rearrangement uses TRBV6-5 and TRBJ2-5; D not resolved. CDR3 length equals 11 residues. Trimming left V 2 bases short and J 4 bases short, with 2 bases between. Per germline, CDR1 MNHEY and CDR2 SVGAGI. CDR3 sequence (DNA): TGTGCCAGCAGTTACAGAGAGACCCAGTACTTC. Its translation is CASSYRETQYF.

This rearrangement joins TRBV20-1 to TRBJ2-3, with 8 bases identical to TRBD1. V was pared by 3 bases and J by 2 bases, with 7 bases of the junction left unmatched. The CDR3 length is 15 residues. Germline V CDR1 and CDR2: DFQATT, SNEGSKA (reference sequence). The CDR3 DNA reads as TGCAGTGCTAGGTCTGACAGGGGTGTCACAGATACGCAGTATTTT. Encoded protein: CSARSDRGVTDTQYF.

CDR3 sequence reads: CASSLGLAGPGGEQFF. DNA for the CDR3: TGCGCCAGCAGCTTGGGACTAGCGGGACCCGGGGGAGAGCAGTTCTTC. V is TRBV4-1 and J is TRBJ2-1; TRBD2 aligns across 13 bases. The V segment lost 5 bases and the J segment 10 bases; nucleotides outside the gene matches: 11. The CDR3 length is 16 residues. Germline V gene sequence: CDR1 MGHRA, CDR2 YSYEKL.

The gene calls are TRBV7-3 and TRBJ2-7; 11 nucleotides match TRBD2. The ends lost 8 bases at V and 6 bases at J; junction bases unmatched: 9. Germline V CDR1 and CDR2: SGHTA, FQGTGA. The CDR3 loop spans 14 amino acids. The CDR3 region has the DNA TGTGCCAGCTTTGGAACTAGCGGGAGTTCCGAGCAGTACTTC. Its translation: CASFGTSGSSEQYF.

The chain employs TRBV11-3 and TRBJ2-3; a weak D match, TRBD2 (6 bases). CDR1 SGHNT and CDR2 YENEEA come from the germline V gene. V lost 11 bases and J lost 0, with 9 bases in between. The CDR3 spans 12 residues. CDR3 sequence: CAPAGSTDTQYF. DNA of the CDR3: TGTGCCCCAGCGGGTAGCACAGATACGCAGTATTTT.

The table lists this clonotype with a few counts. The chain joins TRBV15 to TRBJ1-2; D gene ambiguous. The CDR3 spans 16 residues. V gave up 0 bases and J gave up 0 bases, with 11 bases separating them. In germline, CDR1 is LNHNV, CDR2 YYDKDF (reference sequence). CDR3 DNA: TGTGCCACCAGCAGAGATCAAGGGATATCTAACTATGGCTACACCTTC. Protein sequence: CATSRDQGISNYGYTF. The complete variable domain, with remaining parts taken from reference TRBV15 and TRBJ1-2, reads DAMVIQNPRYQVTQFGKPVTLSCSQTLNHNVMYWYQQKSSQAPKLLFHYYDKDFNNEADTPDNFQSRRPNTSFCFLDIRSPGLGDTAMYLCATSRDQGISNYGYTFGSGTRLTVV.